This T cell receptor beta chain came from a study of blood T cell repertoires in COVID-19. In the authors' methods: Quantification of nucleated cells was approximated via reference gene primer amplification. Clones were read by immunoSEQ multiplex PCR, and TCRdb kept only the in-frame ones, dropping some. V and J calls and clone size are those listed in that table; D and trimming were worked out from the DNA. This table has 180,000 or so clones, roughly 85% appearing once. The CDR3 sequence is 12 residues long. Trimming shortened V by 3 bases and J by 7 bases, and 9 bases separated the two germline ends. Germline V gene data show CDR1 as MNHNS and CDR2 as SASEGT.

The sequenced sample was peripheral blood. The J gene is TRBJ1-2, the V gene TRBV6-1, with D possibly TRBD1 on 6 matching bases. This clonotype was sampled from a man aged 60 to 69 with acute or convalescent COVID-19. The CDR3 reads CASSDQGLGYTF. As DNA, the CDR3 is TGTGCCAGCAGTGATCAGGGGCTTGGCTACACCTTC.